This T cell receptor (beta chain) derives from a study of blood T cells in healthy people across ages. The J segment lost 2 bases and the V segment lost 3 bases, leaving 13 bases of the junction unmatched. Germline loops: CDR1 DFQATT, CDR2 SNEGSKA (reference sequence). This CDR3 is 16 amino acids long. Study conclusions and caveats: It was the long-lived donors that had more naive CD4+ cells and higher diversity than aged donors. Per million T cells, TCR beta diversity dropped about linearly as age rose.

The second PCR ran about 7 to 12 cycles with a sample-barcoded 5' primer and J-beta primers. TCRdb used MiXCR to reprocess the 5' RACE reads, holding one entry per CDR3 protein. The sample lists 1.5 million to 2 million distinct CDR3 sequences, 28% occurring once. As regards this clonotype: Its antigen is unknown.

The V and J genes are TRBV20-1 and TRBJ2-7; 7 bases match TRBD2. The source material was blood. The clonotype comes from a woman in her twenties or thirties in good health. CDR3 nucleotide sequence: TGCAGTGCTAGTACTTCGATTGCGGGAGAAGCCTACGAGCAGTACTTC. It is translated as CSASTSIAGEAYEQYF.